The rows below give T cell receptor beta chains drawn from one sample of a study of PD-L1 blockade in urothelial cancer. TCRdb's copy holds only in-frame clones and misses some; the assay was immunoSEQ multiplex PCR. This sample has about 30,000 clones, with roughly 83% found just once. This material consisted of PBMCs, taken around atezolizumab (anti-PD-L1) treatment. These receptors were taken from a man between 65 and 85 years old with urothelial cancer. Both conserved end residues are part of each CDR3. The order of the fields is V gene, clone size, J gene, D gene, CDR3 DNA, CDR3 protein. A D gene is named only where the DNA matches it firmly. Only some rows state a clone size, as once, few, many or a class for expanded clones.

V: TRBV19; size: .; J: TRBJ1-5; D: .; DNA: TGTGCCAGTAGTATTCCGGGGGGTGGATGGCCCCAGCATTTT; CDR3: CASSIPGGGWPQHF
V: TRBV7-2; size: few; J: TRBJ2-7; D: .; DNA: TGTGCCAGCAGGGGGGGCGGGAGAGCCTACGAGCAGTACTTC; CDR3: CASRGGGRAYEQYF
V: TRBV6-1; size: .; J: TRBJ1-2; D: .; DNA: TGTGCCAGCAGTGAAGCGGACACACCTAACTATGGCTACACCTTC; CDR3: CASSEADTPNYGYTF
V: TRBV5-4; size: .; J: TRBJ2-5; D: .; DNA: TGTGCCAGCAGCTTCGACAGGCTGGGGGAGACCCAGTACTTC; CDR3: CASSFDRLGETQYF
V: TRBV18; size: .; J: TRBJ1-2; D: .; DNA: TGTGCCAGCTCACCACCCTCTGTTACTAACTATGGCTACACCTTC; CDR3: CASSPPSVTNYGYTF
V: TRBV7-9; size: .; J: TRBJ1-2; D: .; DNA: TGTGCCAGCAGCACAGCTAACTATGGCTACACCTTC; CDR3: CASSTANYGYTF
V: TRBV7-9; size: .; J: TRBJ2-7; D: TRBD1; DNA: TGTGCCAGCAGCCCCCAGGGACAGGGCTACTACGAGCAGTACTTC; CDR3: CASSPQGQGYYEQYF
V: TRBV6-6; size: once; J: TRBJ2-1; D: TRBD2; DNA: TGTGCCAGCAGTTCAGGGTACGGGGGGGAGCAGTTCTTC; CDR3: CASSSGYGGEQFF
V: TRBV4-3; size: few; J: TRBJ2-2; D: TRBD2; DNA: TGCGCCAGCAGCCAGTGGGGGGAGGGAGGGGAGCTGTTTTTT; CDR3: CASSQWGEGGELFF
V: TRBV7-2; size: .; J: TRBJ1-3; D: TRBD1; DNA: TGTGCCAGCAGCCCGGGACAGGGGTTCGCTGGAAACACCATATATTTT; CDR3: CASSPGQGFAGNTIYF
V: TRBV7-8; size: .; J: TRBJ1-5; D: .; DNA: TGTGCCAGCAGCTTAGGACTCGGCAATCAGCCCCAGCATTTT; CDR3: CASSLGLGNQPQHF
V: TRBV7-8; size: few; J: TRBJ1-6; D: .; DNA: TGTGCCAGCAGCCACGCGGGGAATTCACCCCTCCACTTT; CDR3: CASSHAGNSPLHF
V: TRBV6-1; size: once; J: TRBJ1-5; D: TRBD1; DNA: TGTGCCAGCAGTGGGGGGACAGCAGCTGGGCCCCAGCATTTT; CDR3: CASSGGTAAGPQHF
V: TRBV10-3; size: few; J: TRBJ2-1; D: TRBD1; DNA: TGTGCCATCAGCGCGACAGGGGGTGAGCAGTTCTTC; CDR3: CAISATGGEQFF
V: TRBV27; size: .; J: TRBJ2-7; D: .; DNA: TGTGCCAGCAGTTTTAGGAGGCGGGCCGACTACGAGCAGTACTTC; CDR3: CASSFRRRADYEQYF
V: TRBV9; size: .; J: TRBJ1-1; D: .; DNA: TGTGCCAGCAGCGCCCTGGGACAAGGGAACACTGAAGCTTTCTTT; CDR3: CASSALGQGNTEAFF
V: TRBV7-2; size: .; J: TRBJ2-5; D: .; DNA: TGTGCCAGCAGCCCCTCTAGCGCCAGAGAGACCCAGTACTTC; CDR3: CASSPSSARETQYF
V: TRBV15; size: .; J: TRBJ2-2; D: TRBD1; DNA: TGTGCCACCAGCAGGACAGGGGCCAGGCGGGCGAACACCGGGGAGCTGTTTTTT; CDR3: CATSRTGARRANTGELFF
V: TRBV14; size: .; J: TRBJ1-2; D: .; DNA: TGTGCCAGCAGCCAAGATTACGCCCCCAGGGGCCTTCGTGGCTACACCTTC; CDR3: CASSQDYAPRGLRGYTF
V: TRBV6-5; size: .; J: TRBJ2-1; D: TRBD2; DNA: TGTGCCAGCAGTCCCGGGGAGGGAACCTACAATGAGCAGTTCTTC; CDR3: CASSPGEGTYNEQFF
V: TRBV11-2; size: .; J: TRBJ1-3; D: .; DNA: TGTGCCAGCAGCGGCCTTACAGGGAGCTCTGGAAACACCATATATTTT; CDR3: CASSGLTGSSGNTIYF
V: TRBV28; size: .; J: TRBJ2-7; D: TRBD2; DNA: TGTGCCAGCACCCGGACTAGCGGAACCTACGAGCAGTACTTC; CDR3: CASTRTSGTYEQYF
V: TRBV28; size: once; J: TRBJ2-3; D: TRBD2; DNA: TGTGCCAGCAGTTTACGTAGCGGGAGTCGAGATACGCAGTATTTT; CDR3: CASSLRSGSRDTQYF
V: TRBV19; size: .; J: TRBJ1-2; D: .; DNA: TGTGCCAGTAGTAAAGGGGCTGGAAGGGACTATGGCTACACCTTC; CDR3: CASSKGAGRDYGYTF
V: TRBV7-2; size: .; J: TRBJ2-3; D: .; DNA: TGTGCCAGCAGCTCCCGACAAGTTGGGAGAACAGATACGCAGTATTTT; CDR3: CASSSRQVGRTDTQYF
V: TRBV6-1; size: .; J: TRBJ2-2; D: .; DNA: TGTGCTATCCGGGACATCACCGGGGAGCTGTTTTTT; CDR3: CAIRDITGELFF
V: TRBV7-2; size: .; J: TRBJ2-3; D: .; DNA: TGTGCCAGCAGCTCTTTCCTAGGAAAGCAGTATTTT; CDR3: CASSSFLGKQYF
V: TRBV5-1; size: .; J: TRBJ2-3; D: TRBD1; DNA: TGCGCCAGCAGCTTGGGGGACAGGGGTAGCACAGATACGCAGTATTTT; CDR3: CASSLGDRGSTDTQYF
V: TRBV28; size: .; J: TRBJ1-5; D: TRBD1; DNA: TGTGCCAGCAGTCGGACAGGGGGAGGTCAGCCCCAGCATTTT; CDR3: CASSRTGGGQPQHF
V: TRBV7-9; size: .; J: TRBJ1-5; D: TRBD1; DNA: TGTGCCAGCAGCTCCGGACAGGGAGGATTTGGGAGCAATCAGCCCCAGCATTTT; CDR3: CASSSGQGGFGSNQPQHF
V: TRBV10-3; size: once; J: TRBJ2-7; D: TRBD1; DNA: TGTGCCATCATGGCAGGGCAGGGGGCCTTCGGCGAGCAGTACTTC; CDR3: CAIMAGQGAFGEQYF
V: TRBV7-2; size: .; J: TRBJ2-5; D: TRBD2; DNA: TGTGCCAGCAGCTTAGTTGCTAGCGGCGTGCAAGAGACCCAGTACTTC; CDR3: CASSLVASGVQETQYF